This T cell receptor (beta chain) was obtained from a study of shared clonotypes between healthy human individuals. The table lists this clone with a few counts. In the original analysis: Because ImmunoSEQ provided only junction sequences with no quality scores, the filtering differed. Using immunoSEQ multiplex PCR, the repertoire was profiled, and TCRdb retains in-frame clones only, with some absent. From that table come the V and J calls and clone size; the DNA was used to work out D and trimming. This table has about 1 million clones, more than 60% appearing once. Germline CDR1 is SEHNR and CDR2 is FQNEAQ (reference sequence). This CDR3 region has 14 residues. Trimming removed 1 base at V and 7 bases at J, with 13 bases between. The healthy adult donors were HIV-negative and reported no recent acute infections or vaccinations.

The material sequenced was memory CD4+ T cells sorted from blood. The subset is: CD45RA-negative fraction. The sequence was obtained from a man between 18 and 29 years old in good health. The chain couples TRBV7-9 to TRBJ2-5; unclear D gene. The CDR3 DNA is TGTGCCAGCAGCTTAGATGGTGGGTCATGGACCCAGTACTTC. Translated, it gives CASSLDGGSWTQYF.